Sequencing of this TCR beta chain was carried out in a study of shared clonotypes between healthy human individuals. The sample holds a few counts of this clone. The target antigen is unknown. One end of the junction is discordant with germline, which a read error may explain. Germline assignment: CDR1 SGHRS and CDR2 YFSETQ. This CDR3 is 14 amino acids long. Template for every sorted-subset replicate PCR totaled 150 to 250 ng DNA, around 32,000 T cell genomes. Sequencing was performed with immunoSEQ multiplex PCR; in TCRdb, only in-frame clones are kept and a portion is missing. Found here are about 1.1 million clones, around 77% of them singletons; the top ten hold 0.89%. Study results and limitations: The represented genetic and exposure-history diversity was limited by the small number of donors. Relative to memory subsets, naive subsets generally showed larger estimated richness.

Sequenced: memory CD4+ T cells from PBMCs. Indicated subset: CD45RA-negative fraction. This TCR was recovered from a man between 18 and 35 years old in good health. Some clones in this sample may be carry-over from other donors' samples. The V call is TRBV5-1, the J call TRBJ2-7; tentatively, D is TRBD2 (5 bases). In DNA form, the CDR3 reads TGCGCCAGCAGCTTCGGGGTACAGTCCTACGGGCAGTACTTC. It encodes CASSFGVQSYGQYF.